The present T cell receptor (beta chain) was sequenced within a study of beta chain features in type 1 diabetes. Findings and caveats of the study: Naive, central memory and Treg TCRB repertoires appeared more alike in patients than in healthy donors. Significant though moderate, a shortening of TCRB CDR3s appeared in all four CD4+ subsets of Type 1 diabetes patients. The VDJ junctions of type 1 diabetes patients carried fewer insertions and more deletions.

The whole isolated RNA underwent reverse transcription, so sequencing captured expressed TCRB transcripts. Sequenced by immunoSEQ multiplex PCR; TCRdb stores in-frame clones only, minus some. The sample shows some 640,000 clones, around 15% of them seen only once. About this clone itself: Its antigen is undetermined.

The sequenced sample consisted of naive CD4+ T cells from blood. This TCR was sampled from a man between 18 and 29 years old with type 1 diabetes.

Here the CDR3 DNA reads TGCGCCAGCAGCTTGGATCCGAAGAACACTGAAGCTTTCTTT. Its translation is CASSLDPKNTEAFF. This chain uses TRBV5-1 with TRBJ1-1; D not certain. V gave up 0 bases and J gave up 1 base, with 7 bases separating them. The CDR3 contains 14 residues. Germline V gives CDR1 SGHRS, CDR2 YFSETQ.